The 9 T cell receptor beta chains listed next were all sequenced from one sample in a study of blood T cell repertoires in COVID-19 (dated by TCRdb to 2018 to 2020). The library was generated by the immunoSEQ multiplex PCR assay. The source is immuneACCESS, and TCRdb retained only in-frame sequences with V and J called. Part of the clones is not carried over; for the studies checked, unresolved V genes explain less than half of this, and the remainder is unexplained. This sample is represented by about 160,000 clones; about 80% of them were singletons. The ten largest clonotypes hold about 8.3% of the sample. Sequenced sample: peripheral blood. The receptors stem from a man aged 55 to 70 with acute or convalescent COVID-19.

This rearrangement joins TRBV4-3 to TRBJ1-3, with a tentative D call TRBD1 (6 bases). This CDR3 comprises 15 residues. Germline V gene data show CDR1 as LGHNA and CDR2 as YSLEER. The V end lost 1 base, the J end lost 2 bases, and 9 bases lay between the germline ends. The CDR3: CASSQATGTGNTIYF. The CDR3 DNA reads TGCGCCAGCAGCCAAGCAACAGGGACTGGAAACACCATATATTTT.

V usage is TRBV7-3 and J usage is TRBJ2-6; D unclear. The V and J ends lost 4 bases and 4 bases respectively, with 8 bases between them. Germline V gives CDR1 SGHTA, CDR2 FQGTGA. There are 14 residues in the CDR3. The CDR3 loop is CASSSPVGANVLTF. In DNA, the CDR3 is TGTGCCAGCAGCTCACCGGTGGGGGCCAACGTCCTGACTTTC.

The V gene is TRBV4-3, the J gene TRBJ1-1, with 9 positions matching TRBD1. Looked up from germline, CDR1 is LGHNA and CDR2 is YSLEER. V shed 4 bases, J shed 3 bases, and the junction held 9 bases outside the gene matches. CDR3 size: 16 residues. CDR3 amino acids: CASSREPTGGDTEAFF. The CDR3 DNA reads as TGCGCCAGCAGCCGAGAACCGACAGGGGGGGACACTGAAGCTTTCTTT.

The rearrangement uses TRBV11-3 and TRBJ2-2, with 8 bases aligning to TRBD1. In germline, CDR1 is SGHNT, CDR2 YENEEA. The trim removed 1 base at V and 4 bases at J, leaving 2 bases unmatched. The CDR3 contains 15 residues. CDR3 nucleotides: TGTGCCAGCAGCTTAGGCAGGGGGCTCACCGGGGAGCTGTTTTTT. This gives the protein CASSLGRGLTGELFF.

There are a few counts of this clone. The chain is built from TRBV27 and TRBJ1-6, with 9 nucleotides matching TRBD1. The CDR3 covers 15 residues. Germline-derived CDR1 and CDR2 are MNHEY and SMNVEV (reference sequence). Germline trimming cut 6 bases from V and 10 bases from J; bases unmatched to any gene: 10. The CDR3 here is CASRSRGQGWSPLHF. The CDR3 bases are TGTGCCAGCAGATCTAGGGGACAGGGCTGGTCACCCCTCCACTTT.

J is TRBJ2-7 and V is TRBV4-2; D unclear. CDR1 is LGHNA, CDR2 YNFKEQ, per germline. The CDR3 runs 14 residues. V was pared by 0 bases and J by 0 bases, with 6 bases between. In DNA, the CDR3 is TGTGCCAGCAGCCAAGATAGCAGCTCCTACGAGCAGTACTTC. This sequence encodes CASSQDSSSYEQYF.

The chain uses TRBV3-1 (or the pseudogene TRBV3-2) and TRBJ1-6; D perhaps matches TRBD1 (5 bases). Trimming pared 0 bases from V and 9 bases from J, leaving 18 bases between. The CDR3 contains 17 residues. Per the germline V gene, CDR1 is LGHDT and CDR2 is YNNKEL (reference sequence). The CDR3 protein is CASSQDKASGTGSPLHF. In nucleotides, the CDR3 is TGTGCCAGCAGCCAAGATAAGGCCAGCGGGACCGGTTCACCCCTCCACTTT.

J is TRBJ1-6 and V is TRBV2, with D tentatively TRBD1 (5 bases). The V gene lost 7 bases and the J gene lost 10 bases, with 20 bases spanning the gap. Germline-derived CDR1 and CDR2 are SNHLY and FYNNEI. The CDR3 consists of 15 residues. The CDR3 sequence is CASIIPRDSNSPLHF. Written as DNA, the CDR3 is TGTGCCAGCATTATTCCCCGGGACTCTAACTCACCCCTCCACTTT.

The CDR3: CASSNVSVNTEAFF. In DNA form, the CDR3 reads TGTGCCAGCAGCAATGTTTCAGTGAACACTGAAGCTTTCTTT. V usage is TRBV21-1 and J usage is TRBJ1-1; the table's TRBD1 call for D was not verified on the DNA. TRBV21-1 is flagged as a pseudogene. This CDR3 is built from 14 residues.